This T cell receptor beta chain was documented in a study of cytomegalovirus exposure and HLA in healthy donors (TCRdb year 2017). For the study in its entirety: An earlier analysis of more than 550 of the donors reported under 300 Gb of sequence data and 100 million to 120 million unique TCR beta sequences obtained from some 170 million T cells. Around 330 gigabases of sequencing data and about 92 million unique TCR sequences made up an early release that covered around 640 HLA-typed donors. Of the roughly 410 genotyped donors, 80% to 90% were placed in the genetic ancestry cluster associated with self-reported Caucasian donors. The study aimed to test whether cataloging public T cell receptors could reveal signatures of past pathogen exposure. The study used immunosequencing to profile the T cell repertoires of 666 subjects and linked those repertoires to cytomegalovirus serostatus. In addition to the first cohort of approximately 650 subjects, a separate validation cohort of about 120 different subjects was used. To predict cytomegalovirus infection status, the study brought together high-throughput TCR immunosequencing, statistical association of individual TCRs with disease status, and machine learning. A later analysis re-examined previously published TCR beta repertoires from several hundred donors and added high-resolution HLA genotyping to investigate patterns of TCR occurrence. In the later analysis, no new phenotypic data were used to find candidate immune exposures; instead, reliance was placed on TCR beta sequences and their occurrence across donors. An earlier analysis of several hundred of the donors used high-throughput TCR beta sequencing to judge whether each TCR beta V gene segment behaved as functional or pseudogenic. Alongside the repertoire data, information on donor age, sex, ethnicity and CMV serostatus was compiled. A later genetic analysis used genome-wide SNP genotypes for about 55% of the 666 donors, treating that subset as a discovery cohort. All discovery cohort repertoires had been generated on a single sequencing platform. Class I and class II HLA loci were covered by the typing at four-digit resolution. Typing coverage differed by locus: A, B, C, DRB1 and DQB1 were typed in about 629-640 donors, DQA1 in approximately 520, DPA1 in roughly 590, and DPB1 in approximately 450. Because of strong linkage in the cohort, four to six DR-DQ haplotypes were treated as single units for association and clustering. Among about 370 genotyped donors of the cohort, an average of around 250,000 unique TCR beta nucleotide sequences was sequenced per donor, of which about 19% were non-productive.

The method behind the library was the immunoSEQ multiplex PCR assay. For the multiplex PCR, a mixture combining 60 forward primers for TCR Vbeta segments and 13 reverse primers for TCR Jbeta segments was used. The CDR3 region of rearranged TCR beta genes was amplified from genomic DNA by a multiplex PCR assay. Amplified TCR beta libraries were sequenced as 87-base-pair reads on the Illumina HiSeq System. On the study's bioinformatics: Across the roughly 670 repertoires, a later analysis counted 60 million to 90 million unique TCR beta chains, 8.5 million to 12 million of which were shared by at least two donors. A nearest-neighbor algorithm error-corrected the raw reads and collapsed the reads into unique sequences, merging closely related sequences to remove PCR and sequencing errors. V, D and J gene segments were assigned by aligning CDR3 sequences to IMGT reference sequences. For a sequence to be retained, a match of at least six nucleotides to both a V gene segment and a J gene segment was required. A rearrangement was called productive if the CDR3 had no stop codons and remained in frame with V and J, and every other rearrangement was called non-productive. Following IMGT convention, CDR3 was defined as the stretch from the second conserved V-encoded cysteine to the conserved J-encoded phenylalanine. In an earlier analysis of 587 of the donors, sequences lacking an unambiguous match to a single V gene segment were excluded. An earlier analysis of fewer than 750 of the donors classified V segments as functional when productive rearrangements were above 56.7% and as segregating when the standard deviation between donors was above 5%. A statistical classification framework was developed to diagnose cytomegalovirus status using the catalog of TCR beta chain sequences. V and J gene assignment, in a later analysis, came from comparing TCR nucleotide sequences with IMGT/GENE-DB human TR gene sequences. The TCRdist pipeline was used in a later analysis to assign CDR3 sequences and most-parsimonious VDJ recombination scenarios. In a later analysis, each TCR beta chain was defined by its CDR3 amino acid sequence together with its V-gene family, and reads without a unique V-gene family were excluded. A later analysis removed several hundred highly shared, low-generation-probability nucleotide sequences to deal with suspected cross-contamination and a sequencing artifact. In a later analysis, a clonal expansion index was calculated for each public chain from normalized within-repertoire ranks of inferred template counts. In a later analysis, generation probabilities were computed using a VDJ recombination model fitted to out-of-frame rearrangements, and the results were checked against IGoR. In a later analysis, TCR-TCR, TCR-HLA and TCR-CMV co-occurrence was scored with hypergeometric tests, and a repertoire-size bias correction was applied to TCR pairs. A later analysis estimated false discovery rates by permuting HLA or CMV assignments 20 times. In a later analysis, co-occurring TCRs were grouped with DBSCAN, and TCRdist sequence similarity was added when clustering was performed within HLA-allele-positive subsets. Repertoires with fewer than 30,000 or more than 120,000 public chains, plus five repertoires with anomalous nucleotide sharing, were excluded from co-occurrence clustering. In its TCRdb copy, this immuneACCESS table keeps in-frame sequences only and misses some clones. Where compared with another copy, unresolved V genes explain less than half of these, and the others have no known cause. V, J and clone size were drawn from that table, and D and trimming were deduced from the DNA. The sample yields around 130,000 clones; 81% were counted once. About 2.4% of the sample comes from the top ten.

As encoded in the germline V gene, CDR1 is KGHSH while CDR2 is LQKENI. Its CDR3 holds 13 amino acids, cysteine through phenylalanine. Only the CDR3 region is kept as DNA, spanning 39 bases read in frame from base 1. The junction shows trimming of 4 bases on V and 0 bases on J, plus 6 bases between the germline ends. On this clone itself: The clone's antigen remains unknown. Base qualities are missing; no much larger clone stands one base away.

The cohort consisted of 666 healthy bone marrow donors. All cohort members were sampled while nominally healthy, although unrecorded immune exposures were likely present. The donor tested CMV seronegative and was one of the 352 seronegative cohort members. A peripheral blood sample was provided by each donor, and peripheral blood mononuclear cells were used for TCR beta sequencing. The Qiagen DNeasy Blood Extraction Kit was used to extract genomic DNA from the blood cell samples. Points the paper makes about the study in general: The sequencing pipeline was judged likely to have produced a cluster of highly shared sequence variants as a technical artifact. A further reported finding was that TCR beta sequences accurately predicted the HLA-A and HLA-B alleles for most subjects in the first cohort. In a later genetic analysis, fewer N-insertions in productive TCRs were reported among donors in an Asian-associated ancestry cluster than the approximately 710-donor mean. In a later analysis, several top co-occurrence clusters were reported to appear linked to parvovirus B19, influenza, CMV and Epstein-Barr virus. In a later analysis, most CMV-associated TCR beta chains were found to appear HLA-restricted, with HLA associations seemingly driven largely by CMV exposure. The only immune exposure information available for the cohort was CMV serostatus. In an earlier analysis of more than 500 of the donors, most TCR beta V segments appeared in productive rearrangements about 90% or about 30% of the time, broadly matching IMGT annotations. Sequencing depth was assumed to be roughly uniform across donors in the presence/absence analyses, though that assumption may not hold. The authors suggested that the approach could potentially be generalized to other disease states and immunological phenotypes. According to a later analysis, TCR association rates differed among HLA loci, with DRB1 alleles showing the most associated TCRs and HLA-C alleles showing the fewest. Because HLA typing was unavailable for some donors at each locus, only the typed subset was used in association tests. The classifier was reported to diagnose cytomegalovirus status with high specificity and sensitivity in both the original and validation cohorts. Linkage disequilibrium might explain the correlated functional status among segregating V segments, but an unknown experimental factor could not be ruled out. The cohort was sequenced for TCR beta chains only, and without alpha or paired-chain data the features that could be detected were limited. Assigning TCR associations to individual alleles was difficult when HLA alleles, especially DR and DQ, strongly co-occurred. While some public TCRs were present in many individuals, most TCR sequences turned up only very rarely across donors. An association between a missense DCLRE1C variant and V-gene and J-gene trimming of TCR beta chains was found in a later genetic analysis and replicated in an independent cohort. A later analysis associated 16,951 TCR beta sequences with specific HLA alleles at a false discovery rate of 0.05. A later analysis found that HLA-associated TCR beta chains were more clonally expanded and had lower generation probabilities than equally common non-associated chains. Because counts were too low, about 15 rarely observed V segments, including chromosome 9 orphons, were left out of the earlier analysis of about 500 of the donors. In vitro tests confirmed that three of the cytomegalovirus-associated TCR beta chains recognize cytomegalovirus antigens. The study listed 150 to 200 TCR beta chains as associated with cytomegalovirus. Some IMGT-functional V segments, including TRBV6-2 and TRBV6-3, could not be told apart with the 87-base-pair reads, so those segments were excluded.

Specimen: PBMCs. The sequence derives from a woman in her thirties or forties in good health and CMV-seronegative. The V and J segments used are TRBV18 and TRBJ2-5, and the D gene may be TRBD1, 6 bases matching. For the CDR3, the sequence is CASSRTDQETQYF. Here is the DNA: TGTGCCAGCTCACGGACAGACCAAGAGACCCAGTACTTC.